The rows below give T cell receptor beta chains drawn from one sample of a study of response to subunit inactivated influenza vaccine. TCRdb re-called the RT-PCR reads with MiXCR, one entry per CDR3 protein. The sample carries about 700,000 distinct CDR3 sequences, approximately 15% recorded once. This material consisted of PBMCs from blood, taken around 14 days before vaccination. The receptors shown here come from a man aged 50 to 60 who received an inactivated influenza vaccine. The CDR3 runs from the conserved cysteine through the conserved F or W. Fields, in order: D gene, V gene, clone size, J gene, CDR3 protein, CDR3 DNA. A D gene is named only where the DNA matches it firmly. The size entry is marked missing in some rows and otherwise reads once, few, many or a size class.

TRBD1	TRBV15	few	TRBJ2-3	CATSPDRGQSTDTQYF	TGTGCCACCAGCCCGGACAGGGGGCAGAGCACAGATACGCAGTATTTT
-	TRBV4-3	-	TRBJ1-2	CASSQTLYREGYTF	TGCGCCAGCAGCCAAACCCTATACAGGGAGGGCTACACCTTC
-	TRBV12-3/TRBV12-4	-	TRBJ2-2	CASSYMNTGELFF	TGTGCCAGCAGTTACATGAACACCGGGGAGCTGTTTTTT
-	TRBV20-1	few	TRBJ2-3	CSARDRAHTQYF	TGCAGTGCTAGAGATCGAGCCCATACGCAGTATTTT
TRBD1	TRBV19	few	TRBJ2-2	CASKVRQGAGELFF	TGTGCCAGTAAGGTCAGACAGGGGGCCGGGGAGCTGTTTTTT
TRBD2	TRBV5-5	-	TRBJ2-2	CASSIAGVDGELFF	TGTGCCAGCAGCATAGCGGGAGTGGACGGGGAGCTGTTTTTT
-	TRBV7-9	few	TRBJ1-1	CASSSNRVGSEAFF	TGTGCCAGCAGCTCCAACAGGGTCGGGTCTGAAGCTTTCTTT
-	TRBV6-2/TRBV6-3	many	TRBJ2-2	CAARRGFTGELFF	TGTGCCGCAAGGAGGGGTTTCACCGGGGAGCTGTTTTTT
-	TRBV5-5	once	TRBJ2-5	CAVGQETQYF	TGTGCCGTCGGTCAAGAGACCCAGTACTTC
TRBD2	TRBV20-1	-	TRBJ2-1	CSASGGRALENEQFF	TGCAGTGCTAGTGGTGGGAGGGCCTTGGAGAATGAGCAGTTCTTC
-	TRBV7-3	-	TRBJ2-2	CASSLQPRAGSVTGELFF	TGTGCCAGCAGCTTACAACCTAGGGCAGGGTCGGTCACCGGGGAGCTGTTTTTT
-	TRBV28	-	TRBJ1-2	CASSIGDSRRGTNYGYTF	TGTGCCAGCAGTATCGGGGACTCTCGAAGGGGAACTAACTATGGCTACACCTTC
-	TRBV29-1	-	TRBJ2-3	CSVAGGAGPANTQYF	TGCAGCGTTGCGGGTGGGGCGGGACCCGCGAATACGCAGTATTTT
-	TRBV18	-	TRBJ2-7	CASGNRAYEQYF	TGTGCCAGCGGAAACAGAGCCTACGAGCAGTACTTC
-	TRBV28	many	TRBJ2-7	CASSPLPTTYEQYF	TGTGCCAGCAGTCCCCTACCCACGACCTACGAGCAGTACTTC
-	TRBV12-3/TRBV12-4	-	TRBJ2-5	CASNPRGGRETQYF	TGTGCCAGCAACCCTCGTGGGGGGCGGGAGACCCAGTACTTC
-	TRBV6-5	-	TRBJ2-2	CASSYPNGELFF	TGTGCCAGCAGTTACCCAAACGGGGAGCTGTTTTTT
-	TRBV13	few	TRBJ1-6	CASSPNTGYRSPLHF	TGTGCCAGCAGCCCAAACACGGGGTATCGGTCACCCCTCCACTTT
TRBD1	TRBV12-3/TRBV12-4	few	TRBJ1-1	CASSLGSGGRAEAFF	TGTGCCAGCAGTTTAGGCTCAGGGGGCAGGGCTGAAGCTTTCTTT
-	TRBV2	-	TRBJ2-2	CASSENREGGELFF	TGTGCCAGCAGTGAAAACAGGGAGGGCGGGGAGCTGTTTTTT
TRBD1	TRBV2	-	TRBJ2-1	CASKRDRNNEQFF	TGTGCCAGCAAACGGGACAGGAACAATGAGCAGTTCTTC
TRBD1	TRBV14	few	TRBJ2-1	CASPDRLLTWGSYNEQFF	TGTGCCAGCCCGGACAGGTTGCTAACCTGGGGCTCCTACAATGAGCAGTTCTTC
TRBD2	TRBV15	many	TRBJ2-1	CATSRDPPTSGNEQFF	TGTGCCACCAGCAGAGACCCGCCAACTAGCGGCAATGAGCAGTTCTTC
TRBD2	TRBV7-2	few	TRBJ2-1	CASSLVLAGISQEQFF	TGTGCCAGCAGCTTAGTACTAGCGGGGATCTCCCAGGAGCAGTTCTTC
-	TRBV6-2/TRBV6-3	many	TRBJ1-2	CASSPRTTYGYTF	TGTGCCAGCAGTCCGCGCACCACCTATGGCTACACCTTC
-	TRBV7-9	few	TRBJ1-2	CASSPVSYGYTF	TGTGCCAGCAGCCCCGTGAGCTATGGCTACACCTTC
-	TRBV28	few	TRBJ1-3	CASSPIRSGNTIYF	TGTGCCAGCAGCCCGATTCGCTCTGGAAACACCATATATTTT
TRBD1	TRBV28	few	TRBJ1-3	CASSGPGQGSGNTIYF	TGTGCCAGCAGTGGGCCGGGACAGGGCTCTGGAAACACCATATATTTT
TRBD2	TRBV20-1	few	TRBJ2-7	CSASRPRGVIYEQYF	TGCAGTGCTAGCCGGCCGCGGGGGGTAATCTACGAGCAGTACTTC
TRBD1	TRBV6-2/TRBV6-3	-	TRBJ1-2	CASSSAGTGSRGYTF	TGTGCCAGCAGTTCCGCCGGGACAGGGTCCCGTGGCTACACCTTC
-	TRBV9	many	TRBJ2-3	CASSVAYGPTDTQYF	TGTGCCAGCAGCGTAGCTTACGGCCCCACAGATACGCAGTATTTT
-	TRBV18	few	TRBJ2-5	CASSPTYQPQETQYF	TGTGCCAGCTCACCTACTTACCAACCCCAAGAGACCCAGTACTTC
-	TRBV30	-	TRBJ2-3	CAWGRGEDTQYF	TGTGCCTGGGGCCGGGGCGAAGATACGCAGTATTTT
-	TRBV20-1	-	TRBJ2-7	CSAIQGRKEYF	TGCAGTGCTATTCAGGGGCGCAAGGAGTACTTC
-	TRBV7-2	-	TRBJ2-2	CASSLVGRVNTGELFF	TGTGCCAGCAGCTTAGTCGGCAGGGTGAACACCGGGGAGCTGTTTTTT
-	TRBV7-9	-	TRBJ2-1	CASSNRKSGEQFF	TGTGCCAGCAGCAACCGAAAAAGCGGTGAGCAGTTCTTC
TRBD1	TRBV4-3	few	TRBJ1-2	CASSQGRGQGNYGYTF	TGCGCCAGCAGCCAAGGTCGGGGACAGGGGAACTATGGCTACACCTTC
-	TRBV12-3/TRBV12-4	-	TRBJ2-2	CASSSALVATGELFF	TGTGCCAGCAGTTCGGCTCTAGTGGCCACCGGGGAGCTGTTTTTT
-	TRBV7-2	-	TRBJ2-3	CASSPPAGPDTQYF	TGTGCCAGCAGCCCCCCAGCAGGCCCAGATACGCAGTATTTT
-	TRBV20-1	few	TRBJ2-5	CSASLPTDQETQYF	TGCAGTGCTAGTCTCCCAACAGACCAAGAGACCCAGTACTTC
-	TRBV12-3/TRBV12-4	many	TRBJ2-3	CASSFTPDTQYF	TGTGCCAGCAGTTTTACCCCAGATACGCAGTATTTT
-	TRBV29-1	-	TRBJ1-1	CSAWKTVMNTEAFF	TGCAGCGCCTGGAAGACAGTCATGAACACTGAAGCTTTCTTT
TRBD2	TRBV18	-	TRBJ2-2	CASSTTSSGKAGELFF	TGTGCCAGCTCTACCACGAGTAGCGGGAAAGCCGGGGAGCTGTTTTTT